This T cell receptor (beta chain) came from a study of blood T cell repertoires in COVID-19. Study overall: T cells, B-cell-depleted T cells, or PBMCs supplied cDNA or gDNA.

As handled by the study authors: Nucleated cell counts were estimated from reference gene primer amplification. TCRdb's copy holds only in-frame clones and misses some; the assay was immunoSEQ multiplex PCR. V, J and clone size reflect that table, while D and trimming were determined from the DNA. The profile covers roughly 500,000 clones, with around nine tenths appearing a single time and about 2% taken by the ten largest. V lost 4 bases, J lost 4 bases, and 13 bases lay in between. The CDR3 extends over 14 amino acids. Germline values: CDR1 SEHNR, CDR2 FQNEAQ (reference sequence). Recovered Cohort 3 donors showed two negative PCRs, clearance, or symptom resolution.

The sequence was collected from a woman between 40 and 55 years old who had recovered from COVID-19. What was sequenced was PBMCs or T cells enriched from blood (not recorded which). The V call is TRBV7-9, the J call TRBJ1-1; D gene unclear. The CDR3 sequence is CASSSSRYGTEAFF. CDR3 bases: TGTGCCAGCAGCTCTTCCAGGTATGGCACTGAAGCTTTCTTT.